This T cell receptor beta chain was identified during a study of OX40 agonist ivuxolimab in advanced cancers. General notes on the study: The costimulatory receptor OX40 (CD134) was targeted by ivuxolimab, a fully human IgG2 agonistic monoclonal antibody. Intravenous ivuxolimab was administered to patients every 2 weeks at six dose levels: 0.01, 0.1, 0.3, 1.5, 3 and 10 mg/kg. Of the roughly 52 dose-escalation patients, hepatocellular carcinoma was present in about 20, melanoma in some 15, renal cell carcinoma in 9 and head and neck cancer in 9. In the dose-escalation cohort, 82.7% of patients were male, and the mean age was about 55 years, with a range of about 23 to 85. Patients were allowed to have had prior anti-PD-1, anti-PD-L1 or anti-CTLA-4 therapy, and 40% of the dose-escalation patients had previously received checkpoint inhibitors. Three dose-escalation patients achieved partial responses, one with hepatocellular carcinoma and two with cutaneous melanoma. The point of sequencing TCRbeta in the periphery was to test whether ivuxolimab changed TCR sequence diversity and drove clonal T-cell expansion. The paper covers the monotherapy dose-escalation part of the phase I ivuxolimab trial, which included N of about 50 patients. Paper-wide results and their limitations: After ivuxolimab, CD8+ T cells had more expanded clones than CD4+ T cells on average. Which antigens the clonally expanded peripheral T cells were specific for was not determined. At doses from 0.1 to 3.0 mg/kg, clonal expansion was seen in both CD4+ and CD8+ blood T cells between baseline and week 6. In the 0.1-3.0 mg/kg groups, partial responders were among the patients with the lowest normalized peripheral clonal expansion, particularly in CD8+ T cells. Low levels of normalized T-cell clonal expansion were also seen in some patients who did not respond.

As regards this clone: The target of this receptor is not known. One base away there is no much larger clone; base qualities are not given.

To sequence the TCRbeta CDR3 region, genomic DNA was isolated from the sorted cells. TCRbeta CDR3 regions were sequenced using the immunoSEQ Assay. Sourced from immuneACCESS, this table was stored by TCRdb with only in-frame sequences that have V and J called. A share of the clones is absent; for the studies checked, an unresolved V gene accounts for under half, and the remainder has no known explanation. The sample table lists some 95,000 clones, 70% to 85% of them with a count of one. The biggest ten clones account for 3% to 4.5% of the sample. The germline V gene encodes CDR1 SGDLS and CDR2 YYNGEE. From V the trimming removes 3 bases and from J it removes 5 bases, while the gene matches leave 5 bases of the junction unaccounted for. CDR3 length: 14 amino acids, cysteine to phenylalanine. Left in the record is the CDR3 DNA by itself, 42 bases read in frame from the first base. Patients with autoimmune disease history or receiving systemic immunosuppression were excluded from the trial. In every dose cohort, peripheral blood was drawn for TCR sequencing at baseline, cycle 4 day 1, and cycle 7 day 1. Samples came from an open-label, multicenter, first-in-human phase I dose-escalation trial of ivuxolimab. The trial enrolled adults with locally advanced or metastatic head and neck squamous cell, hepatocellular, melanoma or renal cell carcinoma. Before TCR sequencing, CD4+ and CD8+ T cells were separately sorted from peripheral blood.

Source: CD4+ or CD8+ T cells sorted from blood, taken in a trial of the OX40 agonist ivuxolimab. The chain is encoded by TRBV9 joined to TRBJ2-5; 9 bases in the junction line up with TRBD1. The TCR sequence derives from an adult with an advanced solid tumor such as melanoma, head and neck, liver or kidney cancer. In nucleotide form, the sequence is TGTGCCAGCAGCGACGGACAGGGGCGGGAGACCCAGTACTTC. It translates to CASSDGQGRETQYF.